This is a list of T cell receptor beta chains from one sample in a study of blood T cell repertoires in COVID-19. Sequencing was performed with immunoSEQ multiplex PCR; in TCRdb, only in-frame clones are kept and a portion is missing. Of 65,000 to 90,000 clones in the sample, 86% were seen once. What was sequenced was peripheral blood. Every receptor here comes from a woman of 80 years or more in a cohort sampled during active or convalescent COVID-19. The CDR3 runs from the conserved cysteine through the conserved F or W. The D gene is left open where the match is weak. The size of a clone is reported for some rows only, either as once, few or many, or as a class for expanded clones.

16 | TRBD1 | TRBJ2-7 | TRBV6-6 | NA | TGTGCCAGCAGTCCCACCGGAGGACAGGCCCCGGGAGAGCAGTACTTC | CASSPTGGQAPGEQYF
14 | TRBD2 | TRBJ2-7 | TRBV10-1 | NA | TGCGCCAGCAGTGAGGGCGGGAGGGCCTACGAGCAGTACTTC | CASSEGGRAYEQYF
18 | TRBD2 | TRBJ2-2 | TRBV6-1 | NA | TGTGCCAGCAGTGAAAGGTCAAGCGGGAGAACGAACACCGGGGAGCTGTTTTTT | CASSERSSGRTNTGELFF
15 | NA | TRBJ2-5 | TRBV13 | NA | TGTGCCAGCAGCTTAAGGCGGCGTTCAGAGGAGACCCAGTACTTC | CASSLRRRSEETQYF
17 | TRBD2 | TRBJ2-3 | TRBV5-1 | NA | TGCGCAACCCGGGCTAGCGGGAGGTCTCTTGGCACAGATACGCAGTATTTT | CATRASGRSLGTDTQYF
15 | NA | TRBJ1-4 | TRBV7-2 | NA | TGTGCCAGCAAGAGAACGGGGTCCCCGGGTGAAAAACTGTTTTTT | CASKRTGSPGEKLFF
17 | TRBD1 | TRBJ2-1 | TRBV11-2 | NA | TGTGCCAGCAGCTTCACGACAGGGGGGGATTCCTACAATGAGCAGTTCTTC | CASSFTTGGDSYNEQFF
13 | TRBD1 | TRBJ1-1 | TRBV11-2 | NA | TGTGCCAGCAGCTCGACAGGGAGGACTGAAGCTTTCTTT | CASSSTGRTEAFF
12 | TRBD1 | TRBJ1-5 | TRBV12-3/TRBV12-4 | NA | TGTGCCAGCAGTTTTAACAGGGGGTCCCAGCATTTT | CASSFNRGSQHF
15 | NA | TRBJ1-1 | TRBV9 | few | TGTGCCAGCAGCCCCCTAGGAGGGGGGGCCGTCGAAGCTTTCTTT | CASSPLGGGAVEAFF
15 | TRBD2 | TRBJ2-3 | TRBV10-3 | NA | TGTGCCATCAGGGGACTAGCGGGAGGGCCAGATACGCAGTATTTT | CAIRGLAGGPDTQYF
15 | TRBD1 | TRBJ1-1 | TRBV28 | NA | TGTGCCAGCAGTTTATGGACAGGGGCGTACACTGAAGCTTTCTTT | CASSLWTGAYTEAFF
15 | TRBD1 | TRBJ1-3 | TRBV5-1 | NA | TGCGCCAGCAGCTTACAGGGGAGCTCTGGAAACACCATATATTTT | CASSLQGSSGNTIYF
14 | NA | TRBJ2-1 | TRBV5-1 | NA | TGCGCCAGCAGCTTGGAAGCGGGCGTCAATGAGCAGTTCTTC | CASSLEAGVNEQFF
11 | TRBD1 | TRBJ1-1 | TRBV29-1 | NA | TGCAGCGTGGAGACAGGGACTGAAGCTTTCTTT | CSVETGTEAFF
13 | NA | TRBJ1-1 | TRBV11-3 | NA | TGTGCCAGCAGCCTATTTGCGGGGTCGGTAGCTTTCTTT | CASSLFAGSVAFF
16 | TRBD2 | TRBJ2-3 | TRBV15 | NA | TGTGCCACCACCTCCTCCAGCGGGAGGTTTGCAGATACGCAGTATTTT | CATTSSSGRFADTQYF
17 | TRBD1 | TRBJ1-1 | TRBV4-2 | NA | TGTGCCAGCAGCCGTACAGGGACAGGAGTTATGAACACTGAAGCTTTCTTT | CASSRTGTGVMNTEAFF
16 | TRBD1 | TRBJ2-3 | TRBV24-1 | NA | TGTGCCACCAGTGACTCCCCGACAGGGTGGGCAGATACGCAGTATTTT | CATSDSPTGWADTQYF
15 | NA | TRBJ2-4 | TRBV5-4 | NA | TGTGCCAGCAGCCCGCAACAGGGAACCAAAAACATTCAGTACTTC | CASSPQQGTKNIQYF
19 | TRBD2 | TRBJ2-3 | TRBV27 | NA | TGTGCCAGCAGTCCGAGAGGAGCGGGAGGGCTTCGATACACAGATACGCAGTATTTT | CASSPRGAGGLRYTDTQYF
16 | TRBD1 | TRBJ1-1 | TRBV10-3 | NA | TGTGCCATCAGTCAATACAGGGGGCAGGTGAACACTGAAGCTTTCTTT | CAISQYRGQVNTEAFF
14 | TRBD1 | TRBJ1-1 | TRBV10-3 | NA | TGTGCCATCAGTGGGACAGGGGGTGACACTGAAGCTTTCTTT | CAISGTGGDTEAFF
12 | NA | TRBJ1-2 | TRBV7-2 | NA | TGTGCCAGCAGCTTAGACGAGTATGGCTACACCTTC | CASSLDEYGYTF
14 | NA | TRBJ1-1 | TRBV28 | NA | TGTGCCAGCAGTTTAGGTACGGAGGTTAATGAAGCTTTCTTT | CASSLGTEVNEAFF
14 | TRBD1 | TRBJ1-1 | TRBV11-3 | NA | TGTGCCAGCAGCTTAGGGACAGGGATGGATGAAGCTTTCTTT | CASSLGTGMDEAFF
13 | NA | TRBJ1-2 | TRBV18 | NA | TGTGCCAGCTCTCCAGACGGGGAGGATGGCTACACCTTC | CASSPDGEDGYTF
17 | NA | TRBJ2-3 | TRBV19 | once | TGTGCCAGTAGTATAGGACGAGGCGGGACTGCCACAGATACGCAGTATTTT | CASSIGRGGTATDTQYF
17 | TRBD2 | TRBJ2-1 | TRBV6-1 | NA | TGTGCCAGCAGTGAATCTTTAGCGGGAAGCTCCTACAATGAGCAGTTCTTC | CASSESLAGSSYNEQFF